This T cell receptor beta chain was sequenced for a study of cytomegalovirus exposure and HLA in healthy donors. Study conclusions and caveats: A later analysis appeared to link common viral pathogens to several of the most significant clusters. Evidence from a later analysis indicated that most CMV-associated TCR beta chains looked HLA-restricted. Cytomegalovirus status, reportedly, was diagnosed with high specificity and sensitivity by the classifier.

From germline, CDR1 is MNHEY and CDR2 SVGAGI. The length of the CDR3 is 13 residues. With 2 bases clipped from V and 12 bases from J, the junction kept 7 bases outside the gene matches. Comment on this clone: Its matching antigen is unknown.

Vbeta (60) and Jbeta (13) primers were used in the PCR. Sequenced by immunoSEQ multiplex PCR; TCRdb stores in-frame clones only, minus some. In the table there are 150,000 to 200,000 clones, around nine tenths of which are singletons. The sequenced material came from PBMCs. This TCR was recovered from a woman between 18 and 30 years old in good health and CMV-seronegative. The genes are TRBV6-5 and TRBJ1-2; 9 nucleotides match TRBD1. The CDR3 loop is CASSYRGQGMDTF. DNA of the CDR3: TGTGCCAGCAGTTACCGCGGACAGGGGATGGACACCTTC.